Sequencing of this TCR beta chain was carried out in a study of cytomegalovirus exposure and HLA in healthy donors. Primers: 60 Vbeta forward and 13 Jbeta reverse. TCRdb's copy holds only in-frame clones and misses some; the assay was immunoSEQ multiplex PCR. The sample includes approximately 240,000 clones, just under 85% of them seen just once. The V gene end was trimmed by 4 bases and the J gene end by 4 bases; junction bases not matched to a gene: 9. Germline lookup yields CDR1 MNHEY and CDR2 SMNVEV (reference sequence). The CDR3 has 15 amino acids. The sample consisted of PBMCs. The source of this sequence is a woman in her forties in good health and CMV-seronegative. The V gene is TRBV27, the J gene TRBJ2-5; 7 nucleotides match TRBD2. The CDR3 nucleotides read TGTGCCAGCAGTTCCCACCGACTAGCAATAGAGACCCAGTACTTC. It specifies CASSSHRLAIETQYF.